These 23 T cell receptor beta chains share one sample of origin, sequenced in a study of tumor and adjacent non-tumor tissue in lung cancer (dated by TCRdb to between 2017 and 2018). RNA was extracted from bulk unsorted tissue and checked for quality with a NanoDrop ND-1000 and an Agilent 2100. The normal lung samples consisted of distant non-tumor tissue collected more than 3 cm from the tumor edge. Library prep was done by multiplex PCR. Data came from an Illumina HiSeq 2500. TCRbeta libraries were constructed through three rounds of nested PCR with primers (Table S4) according to protocols modified from ARM-PCR. TCRdb handled the public reads itself, with Q25 trimming in fastp and clone calling in MiXCR, and kept productive beta chains. Every entry covers one CDR3 protein and lists the most common genes and DNA from its rows. The sample has about 86,000 distinct CDR3 sequences on record, about 77% of them singletons. 21% of the sample comes from the top ten.

Sequenced: distant non-tumor lung tissue. The source is a woman aged 45-65 years with non-small cell lung cancer.

As to this clonotype: A junction boundary mismatches the germline segment, possibly from a read error. The V gene is TRBV29-1, the J gene TRBJ1-2; D is ambiguous. This CDR3 is built from 14 residues. Germline V gene lookup returns CDR1 SQVTM and CDR2 ANQGSEA. CDR3 DNA: TGCAGTGTTGAACGGGATCATAGCCCGTATGGCTACACCTTC. This sequence encodes CSVERDHSPYGYTF.

This clonotype was counted at least ten times. The chain carries TRBV29-1 and TRBJ1-2; 7 bases line up with TRBD1. Germline values: CDR1 SQVTM, CDR2 ANQGSEA. V shed 4 bases, J shed 4 bases, and the junction held 6 bases outside the gene matches. This CDR3 has 13 residues. The CDR3 nucleotides are TGCAGCGTTGGGGACAGCCCACTCTATGGCTACACCTTC. It specifies CSVGDSPLYGYTF. The entire variable domain, with the rest obtained from reference TRBV29-1 and TRBJ1-2, is as follows: SAVISQKPSRDICQRGTSLTIQCQVDSQVTMMFWYRQQPGQSLTLIATANQGSEATYESGFVIDKFPISRPNLTFSTLTVSNMSPEDSSIYLCSVGDSPLYGYTFGSGTRLTVV.

Of note for this clonotype: Germline is not matched at one junction end, which may reflect a read error. This chain uses TRBV6-2 or TRBV6-3 with TRBJ2-6, with a tentative D call TRBD1 (5 bases). The germline gives CDR1 MNHEY, CDR2 SVGEGT. This CDR3 has 16 residues. CDR3 residues: CASSPYTVVGANILTF. The CDR3 DNA reads as TGTGCCAGCAGTCCATATACAGTGGTTGGGGCCAACATCCTGACTTTC.

On this clonotype: The junction does not match germline at one end; this may be a read error. This sequence joins TRBV4-2 and TRBJ2-5, with 10 bases aligning to TRBD2. Germline-derived CDR1 and CDR2 are LGHNA and YNFKEQ. The CDR3 length is 17 residues. This chain's CDR3 is CASSQVSSGSVGETQYF. As DNA, the CDR3 is TGTGCCAGCAGCCAAGTATCTAGCGGGAGTGTAGGAGAGACTCAGTACTTC.

Regarding this clonotype: The conserved closing phenylalanine or tryptophan is absent in this CDR3, likely reflecting a read error. The chain combines TRBV12-3 or TRBV12-4 with TRBJ2-7; weak D call: TRBD2 (6 bases). The CDR3 loop spans 13 amino acids. The chain's CDR3 is CGSCFGRTYGQYL. DNA of the CDR3: TGTGGCAGCTGTTTTGGGAGGACCTACGGGCAGTACTTA.

This clonotype was counted at least ten times. The chain recombines TRBV20-1 with TRBJ2-7; the match to TRBD1 covers 11 bases. The length of the CDR3 is 13 residues. Germline CDR1 DFQATT, CDR2 SNEGSKA (reference sequence). V lost 6 bases to trimming and J lost 4 bases; unmatched junction nucleotides: 5. The CDR3 region has the DNA TGCAGTGCCTGGACAGGGGGCGTTTACGAGCAGTACTTC. It yields the protein CSAWTGGVYEQYF.

This clonotype appeared many times. This chain links TRBV28 with TRBJ2-5; D not certain. With 3 bases removed from V and 0 bases from J, the gap between germline ends came to 11 bases. CDR3 length: 15 amino acids. CDR1 and CDR2 (germline): MDHEN, SYDVKM. This CDR3 reads CASSFRTGYQETQYF. The CDR3, as DNA: TGTGCCAGCAGTTTCCGGACCGGGTACCAAGAGACCCAGTACTTC.

Turning to this clonotype: The germline gene is not matched at one end of the junction; a read error may be the cause. This rearrangement joins TRBV5-4 to TRBJ1-2; D is uncertain. The CDR3 covers 14 residues. Germline values: CDR1 SGHNT, CDR2 YYREEE (reference sequence). The CDR3 spells CASTSGTGTYGHTF. The CDR3 region has the DNA TGTGCCAGCACTTCCGGAACGGGAACCTATGGCCACACCTTC.

To note about this clonotype: Given a much more abundant clone one base away, this may be a read error. The chain links TRBV5-1 to TRBJ2-7, with TRBD2 matching 7 bases. V shed 6 bases, J shed 9 bases, and the junction held 6 bases outside the gene matches. This CDR3 has 11 residues. Germline CDR1 SGHRS, CDR2 YFSETQ. In DNA, the CDR3 is TGCGCCAGCAAAGGGACTACGTGGCAGTACTTC. Encoded protein: CASKGTTWQYF.

About this clonotype: Mismatch with germline at one junction end may stem from a read error. V gene TRBV14 combines with J gene TRBJ2-7; D possibly corresponds to TRBD1 (5 bases). The CDR3 consists of 19 residues. Germline V gene sequence: CDR1 SGHDN, CDR2 FVKESK. In DNA, the CDR3 is TGTGCCAGCAGCCAAGATTGGGGCCCAAGTGTTTACCGCTCCTTCGAGCAGTACTTC. This sequence encodes CASSQDWGPSVYRSFEQYF.

Details on this clonotype: A junction boundary mismatches the germline segment, possibly from a read error. The rearrangement uses TRBV29-1 and TRBJ2-1; tentative D call: TRBD2 (6 bases). Germline CDR1 and CDR2: SQVTM and ANQGSEA. The CDR3 is 16 amino acids. The CDR3 nucleotides are TGCAGCGTTGAATCTCCGACTAGGAGCTCATACAATGAACAGCTCTTC. This gives the protein CSVESPTRSSYNEQLF.

The chain recombines TRBV6-1 with TRBJ2-3, with a tentative D call TRBD2 (5 bases). Germline-derived CDR1 and CDR2 are MNHNS and SASEGT. CDR3 length equals 16 residues. The CDR3 spells CVRRTAYGTSTDTQYF. The CDR3 nucleotides read TGTGTCAGGAGGACTGCTTACGGCACTAGCACAGATACGCAGTATTTT.

On this clonotype itself: A read error may produce the germline difference seen at one junction end. This rearrangement joins TRBV11-2 to TRBJ1-1, with D tentatively TRBD1 (5 bases). The germline V gene has CDR1 SGHAT and CDR2 FQNNGV. The CDR3 consists of 15 residues. For the CDR3, the DNA is TGTGTCAGCAGCTTAGAGCCCGGGGCGAACACTGAAGCTCTCTTT. Translation: CVSSLEPGANTEALF.

This clonotype was recorded many times. The CDR3 nucleotides are TGCAGTGCTAGCCCTCTGACAGGGAACCCAGATACGCAGTATTTT. Its protein is CSASPLTGNPDTQYF. The chain recombines TRBV20-1 with TRBJ2-3; 7 bases match TRBD1. This CDR3 has 15 residues. The germline gives CDR1 DFQATT, CDR2 SNEGSKA (reference sequence). Trimming took 3 bases from V and 4 from J; bases not matched to a gene: 10.

Comment on this clonotype: This sequence may be a read error, since a much larger clone differs from it by one base. CDR3 sequence reads: CAWSVSGRVSYEQYF. The CDR3 DNA sequence: TGTGCCTGGAGTGTAAGCGGACGGGTAAGCTACGAGCAGTACTTC. This chain uses TRBV30 with TRBJ2-7; TRBD2 might be the D (5 bases). CDR1 GTSNPN and CDR2 SVGIG come from the germline V gene (reference sequence). This CDR3 is built from 15 residues. Trimming stripped 0 bases from V and 3 bases from J, with 15 bases between.

Comment on this clonotype: Possible read error: a much larger clone is one base away. The chain employs TRBV20-1 and TRBJ2-3, with a possible D match to TRBD2 (7 bases). Trimming shortened V by 8 bases and J by 5 bases, and 17 bases separated the two germline ends. Germline V CDR1 and CDR2: DFQATT, SNEGSKA (reference sequence). This CDR3 is built from 13 residues. CDR3 coding DNA: TGCAGTTCAAGGGGGACGGGGGGAGATACGCAGTATTTT. This gives the protein CSSRGTGGDTQYF.

With respect to this clonotype: Likely a read error: the CDR3 ends without its conserved phenylalanine or tryptophan. This chain links TRBV12-3 or TRBV12-4 with TRBJ2-3; 9 bases map to TRBD2. The CDR3 totals 13 residues. Trimming cost V 9 bases and J 5 bases; bases outside gene matches: 6. CDR3 nucleotide sequence: TGTGCCAGAAGTGCGGGAGGGGGAGATACGCAGTATTCT. The encoded protein is CARSAGGGDTQYS.

The chain uses TRBV6-1 and TRBJ1-2, with a weak D call TRBD1 (5 bases). From germline, CDR1 is MNHNS and CDR2 SASEGT. The CDR3 consists of 14 residues. V was clipped by 5 bases and J by 6 bases, with 16 bases between them. CDR3 protein: CASSRRTGEHGYTF. The CDR3 DNA reads as TGTGCCAGCAGTCGCCGAACAGGTGAACATGGCTACACCTTC.

A word on this clonotype: A clone one base away is much larger, so this may be a read error. This chain connects TRBV7-9 to TRBJ1-2; D gene ambiguous. The CDR3 has 13 amino acids. Germline lookup yields CDR1 SEHNR and CDR2 FQNEAQ (reference sequence). V lost 1 base and J lost 9, with 12 bases in between. In DNA, the CDR3 is TGTGCCAGCAGCTTAGACCCGGCGCCGCGCTACACCTTC. It is translated as CASSLDPAPRYTF.

This clonotype was detected a few times. The junction and the germline gene differ at one end; a read error may be behind it. The chain uses TRBV11-1 and TRBJ2-2, with D tentatively TRBD2 (5 bases). Germline V gene lookup returns CDR1 SGHAT and CDR2 FQDESV (reference sequence). This CDR3 is built from 12 residues. CDR3 nucleotide sequence: TGCGCCAGTAGCTTACAACCCGGGGAGCCGTTTTTT. Amino acids: CASSLQPGEPFF.

Worth noting for this clonotype: One end of the junction fails to match germline, which may point to a read error. V is TRBV6-5 and J is TRBJ2-2, with D possibly TRBD1 on 6 matching bases. CDR1 is MNHEY, CDR2 SVGAGI, per germline. The CDR3 covers 14 residues. CDR3 in amino acids: CASRTGLLAGELLF. CDR3 nucleotide sequence: TGTGCCAGCAGAACAGGGCTCCTGGCCGGGGAGCTGTTATTT.

This clonotype was seen a handful of times. A read error is possible here, since a much larger clone lies one base away. V gene TRBV10-3 combines with J gene TRBJ2-1; TRBD2 agrees at 8 bases. The germline gives CDR1 ENHRY, CDR2 SYGVKD. V shed 7 bases, J shed 6 bases, and the junction held 14 bases outside the gene matches. This CDR3 has 16 residues. CDR3 loop: CAIKGGTLAESNEQFF. DNA of the CDR3: TGTGCCATCAAAGGTGGGACACTAGCGGAAAGCAATGAGCAGTTCTTC.

Points on this clonotype: This likely comes from a read error, as the CDR3 has no conserved phenylalanine or tryptophan at its end. The chain is built from TRBV6-5 and TRBJ2-2; weak D call: TRBD2 (6 bases). V lost 5 bases and J lost 8, with 12 bases in between. Germline values: CDR1 MNHEY, CDR2 SVGAGI. The CDR3 has 13 residues. The CDR3 bases are TGTGCCAGCAGTCGGGAGAGGGGAGGGGAGCTGTTTATT. This sequence encodes CASSRERGGELFI.